The entry below describes one TCR beta chain. Its antigen is still unknown. Per-base qualities were not stored, and no clone one base away is much larger. These data originate in a study of blood T cell repertoires in COVID-19 (TCRdb year 2020). In the study overall: Samples from collaborators originated in the United States, Italy and Spain and spanned both the acute and convalescent phases of COVID-19. The prospective study material was composed of cDNA or gDNA derived from T cells, B-cell-depleted T cells, or PBMCs. The dataset comprised deeply sampled blood TCRbeta repertoires from subjects exposed to, actively infected with, or recovered from COVID-19. The repertoires were released in a freely available public database meant as a resource for research on the immune response to SARS-CoV-2. The samples were drawn from the first 160 participants of the ongoing ImmuneRACE study and from 950 to 1,500 subjects provided by 6 global collaborators. Sample metadata almost always included a de-identified subject ID, COVID-19 status, age in years and sex. Where available, HLA class I and class II types were taken from metadata supplied by the sample provider and were not determined by assay-based typing.

The immunoSEQ Assay, a bias-controlled multiplex PCR, was used to amplify TCRbeta CDR3 regions from genomic DNA. For the original study's pipeline: The number of nucleated cells in each sample was estimated from the amplification of reference gene primers within the assay. To quantify the absolute abundance of each unique TCRbeta CDR3 rearrangement, sequence reads were collapsed and filtered. For each sample, productive Simpson clonality was calculated as the square root of Simpson's diversity index across productive rearrangements. Entries here come from immuneACCESS through TCRdb and include only in-frame sequences with V and J called. Some clones fail to appear in such tables; in the studies checked, an unresolved V gene covers under half of the shortfall, and the cause of the remainder is unknown. The V and J calls and clone size come from that table; D and trimming were worked out from the DNA. The sample includes more than 85,000 clones, with more than 75% observed a single time. 3% to 3.5% of the sample rests with the top ten.

Paper-wide results and their limitations: The amount of clinical and demographic metadata varied by source and participant and was provided uncurated.

From a lookup of the germline V gene (reference sequence), CDR1 and CDR2 are MNHEY and SMNVEV. The CDR3 starts with the cysteine, ends with the phenylalanine, and has 16 residues. Of all the DNA, just the CDR3 is kept, 48 bases in frame from base 1. V lost 1 base and J lost 1 base; the stretch between them is 13 bases long. Each collaborating institution followed its own protocols to collect whole blood in K2EDTA tubes. For TCRbeta analysis, collaborators shipped samples as frozen whole blood, isolated PBMCs, or DNA extracted from either of those sample types. The sample comprised peripheral blood. The receptor comes from a woman aged 45-59 years with acute or convalescent COVID-19. The receptor chain draws on TRBV27 and TRBJ2-5; TRBD1 is a weak D gene call, 5 bases matching. The DNA sequence is given as TGTGCCAGCAGTTTATGGGGCCCCACGGGCCAAGAGACCCAGTACTTC. The translation is CASSLWGPTGQETQYF.